These T cell receptor beta chains were read from a single sample in a study of cytomegalovirus exposure and HLA in healthy donors. Repertoires were generated with immunoSEQ multiplex PCR, while TCRdb's copy carries only in-frame clones and drops some. The data show hundreds of thousands of clones, more than 75% seen once. The sequenced material came from PBMCs. The receptors stem from a woman between 18 and 29 years old in good health and CMV-seronegative. The CDR3 runs from the conserved cysteine through the conserved F or W. A D gene is named only where the DNA matches it firmly. Size tells how often a clone was seen (once, few, many) or the class of an expanded clone, and some rows leave it out.

>TRBJ2-2|NA|TRBV5-1|NA|15
TGCGCCAGCAGCCCCCCGGGGTTTAGCCCCGGGGAGCTGTTTTTT
CASSPPGFSPGELFF
>TRBJ2-2|TRBD1|TRBV6-1|NA|16
TGTGCCAGCAGTGAAGAGGGGGCAGGGGGCCGTGGGGAGCTGTTTTTT
CASSEEGAGGRGELFF
>TRBJ2-5|TRBD1|TRBV5-1|NA|15
TGCGCCAGCAGCTTTCAGGGACAGCTCCAAGAGACCCAGTACTTC
CASSFQGQLQETQYF
>TRBJ2-1|TRBD2|TRBV25-1|NA|15
TGTGCCAGCAGTGAATGGGGGGGCTCCTACAATGAGCAGTTCTTC
CASSEWGGSYNEQFF
>TRBJ1-4|TRBD1|TRBV7-8|NA|15
TGTGCCAGCAGCGTAGACAGGGGCCGTAATGAAAAACTGTTTTTT
CASSVDRGRNEKLFF
>TRBJ2-7|NA|TRBV6-6|NA|11
TGTGCCAGTCGGGACATCTACGAGCAGTACTTC
CASRDIYEQYF
>TRBJ2-3|TRBD2|TRBV5-1|NA|15
TGCGCCAGCAGCTCTGGACTAGCGGACCAGGGTACGCAGTATTTT
CASSSGLADQGTQYF
>TRBJ2-7|TRBD1|TRBV4-3|NA|14
TGCGCCAGCAGCCAGGGACAGGGGGCCCACGAGCAGTACTTC
CASSQGQGAHEQYF
>TRBJ1-5|NA|TRBV2|NA|16
TGTGCCAGCAGTGAGTGGGGACATGGGAGCAATCAGCCCCAGCATTTT
CASSEWGHGSNQPQHF
>TRBJ2-2|TRBD2|TRBV5-1|NA|15
TGCGCCAGCAGCCCTGGCGGGAGCATCACCGGGGAGCTGTTTTTT
CASSPGGSITGELFF
>TRBJ2-2|NA|TRBV7-9|NA|18
TGTGCCAGCAGCTTAGTACGGTCCAGGGTCCCACTCACCGGGGAGCTGTTTTTT
CASSLVRSRVPLTGELFF
>TRBJ2-7|NA|TRBV6-5|NA|16
TGTGCCAGCAGTTACCTGGTGGGCCGGCGACCCTACGAGCAGTACTTC
CASSYLVGRRPYEQYF
>TRBJ2-5|NA|TRBV11-2|few|14
TGTGCCAGCAGCTTAGCCCTGGGGAGTGAGACCCAGTACTTC
CASSLALGSETQYF
>TRBJ1-5|NA|TRBV27|few|12
TGTGCCAGCAGTTTTCGCGGTCAGCCCCAGCATTTT
CASSFRGQPQHF
>TRBJ2-1|NA|TRBV6-5|NA|16
TGTGCCAGCAGTTACTTTGGGGGGAGCTCCTACAATGAGCAGTTCTTC
CASSYFGGSSYNEQFF
>TRBJ2-7|NA|TRBV11-2|few|14
TGTGCCAGCAGCTCACGGACAGTAACCTACGAGCAGTACTTC
CASSSRTVTYEQYF
>TRBJ1-1|NA|TRBV30|NA|14
TGTGCCTGGAGTGTAGGGGGGGATAGCACTGAAGCTTTCTTT
CAWSVGGDSTEAFF
>TRBJ2-1|TRBD2|TRBV11-2|NA|18
TGTGCCAGCACCCCGGGGGCGCTAGCGGGGGGAGTTGGGGTAGAGCAGTTCTTC
CASTPGALAGGVGVEQFF
>TRBJ1-1|NA|TRBV1|NA|17
TGCACCAGCAGCCAAGATGTAAGGGGCGGCGGCGACACTGAAGCTTTCTTT
CTSSQDVRGGGDTEAFF
>TRBJ2-2|TRBD2|TRBV12-5|NA|17
TGTGCTAGTGGTTTGCGACTAGCGGCACCGAACACCGGGGAGCTGTTTTTT
CASGLRLAAPNTGELFF
>TRBJ2-7|NA|TRBV28|NA|12
TGTGCCAGCAGTTTAGGACAGTTCGAGCAGTACTTC
CASSLGQFEQYF
>TRBJ1-4|TRBD1|TRBV25-1|NA|15
TGTGCCAGCAGTGAATCTCGAGGGGGCGGGGAAAAACTGTTTTTT
CASSESRGGGEKLFF
>TRBJ1-1|NA|TRBV13|once|14
TGTGCCAGCAGCTTTGTCCAGGCGGGCACTGAAGCTTTCTTT
CASSFVQAGTEAFF
>TRBJ2-7|NA|TRBV7-2|NA|14
TGTGCCAGCAGCTTAGAACAGATCACCTACGAGCAGTACTTC
CASSLEQITYEQYF
>TRBJ2-7|TRBD1|TRBV9|NA|14
TGTGCCAGCAGCCCTCGGACAGGAAACTACGAGCAGTACTTC
CASSPRTGNYEQYF
>TRBJ1-4|NA|TRBV27|NA|13
TGTGCCAGCAGTGGAGGGGCGTCTGGAAAACTGTTTTTT
CASSGGASGKLFF
>TRBJ2-3|NA|TRBV9|NA|15
TGTGCCAGCAGCGTAGTTGCAGCGGTCACAGATACGCAGTATTTT
CASSVVAAVTDTQYF
>TRBJ2-3|NA|TRBV7-3|NA|14
TGTGCCAGCAGCTTACAACAGAACACCGATACGCAGTATTTT
CASSLQQNTDTQYF
>TRBJ2-5|TRBD2|TRBV15|NA|17
TGTGCCACCAGCAGAGTACTCAGCGGGGGGTACCAAGAGACCCAGTACTTC
CATSRVLSGGYQETQYF
>TRBJ1-2|NA|TRBV2|NA|11
TGTGCCAGTGGGTCGACAGGAGGCTACACCTTC
CASGSTGGYTF